This passage covers 18 T cell receptor beta chains from one sample sequenced in a study of identical twins. Using its own MiXCR run on the 5' RACE reads, TCRdb lists one record per CDR3 protein. The sample lists hundreds of thousands of distinct CDR3 sequences; 15% to 20% were seen once. These data were likewise used in another study, on T cells expressing NK-cell markers.

The source material was PBMCs. These receptor sequences come from a woman younger than 30 in good health.

This chain joins TRBV12-3 or TRBV12-4 and TRBJ2-5; D perhaps matches TRBD2 (6 bases). The CDR3 has 15 amino acids. V shed 5 bases and J shed 5 bases, with 18 bases lying between them. CDR3 loop: CASSLSDYIRETQYF. The CDR3 region has the DNA TGTGCCAGCAGTCTGTCGGACTACATCCGGGAGACCCAGTACTTC.

CDR3 residues: CASATGDTQYF. CDR3 DNA sequence: TGCGCCAGCGCTACAGGAGATACGCAGTATTTT. The chain recombines TRBV5-1 with TRBJ2-3; D may be TRBD1 (5 bases). The CDR3 is 11 residues long. CDR1 and CDR2 (germline): SGHRS, YFSETQ. V lost 7 bases, J lost 5 bases, and 8 bases lay in between. Full variable domain (missing parts from reference TRBV5-1 and TRBJ2-3): KAGVTQTPRYLIKTRGQQVTLSCSPISGHRSVSWYQQTPGQGLQFLFEYFSETQRNKGNFPGRFSGRQFSNSRSEMNVSTLELGDSALYLCASATGDTQYFGPGTRLTVL.

This clonotype was seen a few times. The chain joins TRBV7-8 to TRBJ2-7; TRBD2 agrees at 10 bases. Germline values: CDR1 SGHVS, CDR2 FQNEAQ. Trimming cost V 3 bases and J 7 bases; bases outside gene matches: 15. The CDR3 extends over 17 amino acids. For the CDR3, the DNA is TGTGCCAGCAGCTTGCCCCTCGGTAGCGGGGGGACGAGAGAGCAGTACTTC. This sequence encodes CASSLPLGSGGTREQYF.

This chain uses TRBV6-5 with TRBJ2-5, with 10 bases that match TRBD1. The CDR3 consists of 14 residues. Germline V CDR1 and CDR2: MNHEY, SVGAGI. The ends lost 3 bases at V and 8 bases at J; junction bases unmatched: 6. The CDR3 spells CASSYSGQGKTQYF. CDR3 nucleotide sequence: TGTGCCAGCAGTTATTCGGGACAGGGGAAAACCCAGTACTTC.

This clonotype turned up a few times. The chain carries TRBV10-3 and TRBJ2-7; D possibly corresponds to TRBD1 (6 bases). This CDR3 region has 17 residues. Trimming removed 10 bases at V and 7 bases at J, with 32 bases between. Germline V lookup: CDR1 ENHRY, CDR2 SYGVKD. This CDR3 reads CASRRRPQGSENKEQYF. The CDR3 nucleotides read TGTGCCAGCAGGAGACGACCACAGGGTTCCGAGAATAAGGAGCAGTACTTC.

V is TRBV5-1 and J is TRBJ2-7; D call uncertain. Germline CDR1 SGHRS, CDR2 YFSETQ. V was pared by 4 bases and J by 3 bases, with 8 bases between. The CDR3 sequence is 12 residues long. The CDR3 nucleotides read TGCGCCAGCAGCACGGACGGCTACGAGCAGTACTTC. Amino acids: CASSTDGYEQYF.

This rearrangement joins TRBV4-3 to TRBJ2-3, with D perhaps matching TRBD2 (5 bases). CDR3 length: 15 residues. CDR1 and CDR2 (germline): LGHNA, YSLEER. Trimming left V 1 base short and J 0 bases short, with 8 bases between. The CDR3 region has the DNA TGCGCCAGCAGCCAAGGGACTCCTAGCACAGATACGCAGTATTTT. It encodes CASSQGTPSTDTQYF.

This clonotype was counted many times. The V gene is TRBV9, the J gene TRBJ2-2, with D unresolved. The CDR3 has 15 amino acids. Trimming stripped 2 bases from V and 2 bases from J, with 10 bases between. The germline V gene has CDR1 SGDLS and CDR2 YYNGEE. The DNA of the CDR3 is TGTGCCAGCAGCGTCTTGAGCCGTAACACCGGGGAGCTGTTTTTT. It specifies CASSVLSRNTGELFF. Supplemented by reference TRBV9 and TRBJ2-2, the full variable domain reads DSGVTQTPKHLITATGQRVTLRCSPRSGDLSVYWYQQSLDQGLQFLIQYYNGEERAKGNILERFSAQQFPDLHSELNLSSLELGDSALYFCASSVLSRNTGELFFGEGSRLTVL.

The chain links TRBV20-1 to TRBJ2-3, with 8 bases aligning to TRBD2. V gave up 5 bases and J gave up 9 bases; unmatched junction bases: 13. This CDR3 contains 14 residues. Germline V gene data show CDR1 as DFQATT and CDR2 as SNEGSKA (reference sequence). The CDR3 DNA sequence: TGCAGTGCTCCCATGGGCGGGGGGAAAAACACGCAGTATTTT. Protein product: CSAPMGGGKNTQYF.

The J gene is TRBJ2-7, the V gene TRBV6-5; 9 nucleotides match TRBD2. The CDR3 runs 14 residues. Losses at the gene ends were 2 bases for V and 3 bases for J; bases not matched to a gene: 2. Germline V gene lookup returns CDR1 MNHEY and CDR2 SVGAGI. The CDR3 DNA sequence: TGTGCCAGCAGTTACCGGCGGGGGGGCTACGAGCAGTACTTC. Its translation is CASSYRRGGYEQYF.

This chain links TRBV5-1 with TRBJ2-2; D gene ambiguous. Per the germline V gene, CDR1 is SGHRS and CDR2 is YFSETQ. This CDR3 has 15 amino acids. V was pared by 1 base and J by 4 bases, with 11 bases between. CDR3 residues: CASSLLGSGTGELFF. The CDR3 DNA reads TGCGCCAGCAGCTTGCTGGGGTCCGGCACCGGGGAGCTGTTTTTT. Full variable domain (outside the CDR3, taken from reference TRBV5-1 and TRBJ2-2): KAGVTQTPRYLIKTRGQQVTLSCSPISGHRSVSWYQQTPGQGLQFLFEYFSETQRNKGNFPGRFSGRQFSNSRSEMNVSTLELGDSALYLCASSLLGSGTGELFFGEGSRLTVL.

This chain uses TRBV7-2 with TRBJ2-1; the D is unclear. This CDR3 contains 14 residues. Trimming stripped 1 base from V and 3 bases from J, with 7 bases between. CDR1 is SGHTA and CDR2 is FQGNSA in the germline V gene. CDR3 nucleotide sequence: TGTGCCAGCAGCTTAGTCTCTTTCTACAATGAGCAGTTCTTC. Translation gives CASSLVSFYNEQFF.

This clonotype appeared a few times. The genes are TRBV6-1 and TRBJ2-7, with 9 bases lining up with TRBD1. V trimming: 5 bases; J trimming: 5 bases; junction bases outside the gene matches: 10. The CDR3 spans 15 residues. Germline V gives CDR1 MNHNS, CDR2 SASEGT. CDR3 in amino acids: CASSIAGQGSNEQYF. The CDR3 DNA sequence: TGTGCCAGCAGTATCGCTGGACAGGGGAGCAACGAGCAGTACTTC.

This clonotype was found a few times. The chain is built from TRBV29-1 and TRBJ1-2; tentative D call: TRBD1 (5 bases). Between the trimmed V and J ends, which lost 4 bases and 8 bases, there was a span of 8 bases. CDR3 length: 10 residues. Germline loops: CDR1 SQVTM, CDR2 ANQGSEA. CDR3: CSVGGDGYTF. CDR3 coding DNA: TGCAGCGTTGGGGGGGACGGCTACACCTTC. The full variable domain, its missing parts supplied by reference TRBV29-1 and TRBJ1-2, is SAVISQKPSRDICQRGTSLTIQCQVDSQVTMMFWYRQQPGQSLTLIATANQGSEATYESGFVIDKFPISRPNLTFSTLTVSNMSPEDSSIYLCSVGGDGYTFGSGTRLTVV.

This clonotype was recorded at least ten times. The chain links TRBV10-3 to TRBJ2-1; D uncertain. Germline values: CDR1 ENHRY, CDR2 SYGVKD. Trimming shortened V by 2 bases and J by 0 bases, and 11 bases separated the two germline ends. The CDR3 has 16 amino acids. CDR3 DNA: TGTGCCATCAGTGAGAGATCTCAAAGCTCCTACAATGAGCAGTTCTTC. It is translated as CAISERSQSSYNEQFF.

The sample holds many counts of this clonotype. V is TRBV6-2 or TRBV6-3 and J is TRBJ2-6, with no clear D. The germline V and J ends were trimmed by 8 bases and 0 bases, with 5 bases remaining between them. The CDR3 covers 13 residues. Germline V gene lookup returns CDR1 MNHEY and CDR2 SVGEGT. The CDR3 is CASGVSGANVLTF. In nucleotides, the CDR3 is TGTGCCAGCGGGGTCTCTGGGGCCAACGTCCTGACTTTC.

This clonotype has a handful of counts. The CDR3 loop reads CASSFVRVAGVAYEQYF. CDR3 coding DNA: TGTGCCAGCAGCTTTGTCCGTGTAGCGGGGGTTGCCTACGAGCAGTACTTC. V usage is TRBV7-9 and J usage is TRBJ2-7, with 9 bases that match TRBD2. The CDR3 extends over 17 amino acids. V lost 3 bases and J lost 2; bases outside the gene matches: 11. Germline-derived CDR1 and CDR2 are SEHNR and FQNEAQ (reference sequence).

The genes are TRBV20-1 and TRBJ1-6; 7 bases map to TRBD1. The CDR3 spans 13 residues. Trimming removed 7 bases from V and 7 bases from J; junction bases left unmatched: 7. The germline gives CDR1 DFQATT, CDR2 SNEGSKA (reference sequence). CDR3 residues: CSGSTGANSPLHF. The CDR3, as DNA: TGCAGTGGAAGCACAGGGGCGAATTCACCCCTCCACTTT.